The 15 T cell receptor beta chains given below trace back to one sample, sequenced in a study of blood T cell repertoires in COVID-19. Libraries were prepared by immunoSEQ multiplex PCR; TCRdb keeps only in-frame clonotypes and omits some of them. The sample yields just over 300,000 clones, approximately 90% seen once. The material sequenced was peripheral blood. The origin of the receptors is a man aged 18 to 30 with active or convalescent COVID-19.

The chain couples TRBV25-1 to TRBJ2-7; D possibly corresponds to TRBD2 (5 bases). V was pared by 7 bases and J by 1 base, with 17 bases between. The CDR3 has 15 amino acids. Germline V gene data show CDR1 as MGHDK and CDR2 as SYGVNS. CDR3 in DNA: TGTGCCAGCACCGCGGAGGCGTCCAGGTCCTACGAGCAGTACTTC. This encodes CASTAEASRSYEQYF.

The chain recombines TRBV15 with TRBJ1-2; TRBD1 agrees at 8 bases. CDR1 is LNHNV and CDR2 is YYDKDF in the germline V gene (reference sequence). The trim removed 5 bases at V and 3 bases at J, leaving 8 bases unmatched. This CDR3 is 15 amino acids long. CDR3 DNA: TGTGCCACCAGCTCCCGGACAGGGAGAGACTATGGCTACACCTTC. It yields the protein CATSSRTGRDYGYTF.

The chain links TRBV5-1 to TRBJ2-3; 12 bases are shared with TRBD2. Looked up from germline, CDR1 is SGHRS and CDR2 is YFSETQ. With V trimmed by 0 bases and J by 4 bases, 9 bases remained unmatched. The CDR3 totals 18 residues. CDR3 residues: CASSLAPTSGSGSDTQYF. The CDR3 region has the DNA TGCGCCAGCAGCTTGGCCCCGACTAGCGGGAGTGGCTCAGATACGCAGTATTTT.

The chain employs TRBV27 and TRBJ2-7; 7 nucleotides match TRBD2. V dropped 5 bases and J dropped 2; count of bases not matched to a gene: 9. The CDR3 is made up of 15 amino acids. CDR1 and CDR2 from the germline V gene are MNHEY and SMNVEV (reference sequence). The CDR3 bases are TGTGCCAGCAGTCTCGGGGCTAGCGGAACCTACGAGCAGTACTTC. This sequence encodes CASSLGASGTYEQYF.

Here the CDR3 reads CASSEVNSNEQFF. The CDR3 DNA sequence: TGTGCCAGCAGTGAAGTAAACTCCAATGAGCAGTTCTTC. The chain is built from TRBV6-1 and TRBJ2-1; D gene ambiguous. Germline loops: CDR1 MNHNS, CDR2 SASEGT. The CDR3 is made up of 13 amino acids. Trimming left V 1 base short and J 6 bases short, with 7 bases between.

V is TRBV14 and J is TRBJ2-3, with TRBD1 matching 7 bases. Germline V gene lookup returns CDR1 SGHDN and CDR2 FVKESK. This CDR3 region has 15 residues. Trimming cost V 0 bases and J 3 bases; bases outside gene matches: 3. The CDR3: CASSQDGTVTDTQYF. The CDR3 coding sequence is TGTGCCAGCAGCCAAGATGGGACAGTGACAGATACGCAGTATTTT.

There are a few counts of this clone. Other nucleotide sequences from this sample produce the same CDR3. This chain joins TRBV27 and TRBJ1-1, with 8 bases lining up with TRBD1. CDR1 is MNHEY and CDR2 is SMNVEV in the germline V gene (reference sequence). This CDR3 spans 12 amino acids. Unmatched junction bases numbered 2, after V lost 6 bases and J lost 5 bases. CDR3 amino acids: CASRTGGTEAFF. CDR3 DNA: TGTGCCAGCAGAACAGGGGGGACTGAAGCTTTCTTT.

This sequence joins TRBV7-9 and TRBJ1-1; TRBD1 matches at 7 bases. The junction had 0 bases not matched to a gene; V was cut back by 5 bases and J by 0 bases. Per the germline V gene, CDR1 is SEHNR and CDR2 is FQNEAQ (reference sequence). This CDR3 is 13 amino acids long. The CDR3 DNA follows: TGTGCCAGCAGCGACAGGGTGAACACTGAAGCTTTCTTT. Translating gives CASSDRVNTEAFF.

The CDR3 DNA is TGTGCCAGCAGCTTGGCAACAGGGGGCTCAACTGGAAACACCATATATTTT. Translation gives CASSLATGGSTGNTIYF. V and J are TRBV11-2 and TRBJ1-3; 9 nucleotides line up with TRBD1. V was clipped by 3 bases and J by 2 bases; unmatched bases: 8. This CDR3 spans 17 amino acids. The germline CDR1 and CDR2 sequences are SGHAT and FQNNGV.

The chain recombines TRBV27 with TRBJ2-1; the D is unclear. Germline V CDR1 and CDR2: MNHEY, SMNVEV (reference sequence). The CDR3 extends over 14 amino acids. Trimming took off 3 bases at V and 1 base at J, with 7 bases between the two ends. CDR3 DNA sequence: TGTGCCAGCAGTTTTTCGAGGTCCTACAATGAGCAGTTCTTC. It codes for CASSFSRSYNEQFF.

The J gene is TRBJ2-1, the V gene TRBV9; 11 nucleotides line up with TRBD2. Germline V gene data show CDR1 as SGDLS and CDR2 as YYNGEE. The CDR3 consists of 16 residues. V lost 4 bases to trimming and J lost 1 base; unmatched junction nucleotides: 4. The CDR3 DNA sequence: TGTGCCAGCAGCCGAATAGCGGGGGGGTCCTACAATGAGCAGTTCTTC. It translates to CASSRIAGGSYNEQFF.

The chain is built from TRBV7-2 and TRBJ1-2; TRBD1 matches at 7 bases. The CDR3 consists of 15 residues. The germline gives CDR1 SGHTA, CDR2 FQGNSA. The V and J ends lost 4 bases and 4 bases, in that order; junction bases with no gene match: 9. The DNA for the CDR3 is TGTGCCAGCAGCTCCGGGGCACAGGGGAGCTATGGCTACACCTTC. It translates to CASSSGAQGSYGYTF.

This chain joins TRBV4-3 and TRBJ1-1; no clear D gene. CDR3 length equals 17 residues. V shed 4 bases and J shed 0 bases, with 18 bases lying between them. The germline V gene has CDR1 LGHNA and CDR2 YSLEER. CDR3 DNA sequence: TGCGCCAGCAGCCCCGCAGGAATAGGAATCATGAACACTGAAGCTTTCTTT. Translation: CASSPAGIGIMNTEAFF.

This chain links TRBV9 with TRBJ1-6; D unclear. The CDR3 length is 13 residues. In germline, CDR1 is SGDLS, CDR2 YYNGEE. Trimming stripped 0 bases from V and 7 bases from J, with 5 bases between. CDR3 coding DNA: TGTGCCAGCAGCGTAGCTCTGAATTCACCCCTCCACTTT. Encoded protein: CASSVALNSPLHF.

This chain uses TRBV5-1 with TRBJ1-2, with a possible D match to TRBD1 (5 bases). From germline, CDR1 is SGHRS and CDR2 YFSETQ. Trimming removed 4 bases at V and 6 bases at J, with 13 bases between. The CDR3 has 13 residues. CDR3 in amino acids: CASSIQGMDGYTF. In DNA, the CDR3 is TGCGCCAGCAGCATCCAGGGTATGGATGGCTACACCTTC.